The present TCR beta chain was sequenced within a study of blood T cell repertoires in COVID-19. Study details: Spain, Italy and the United States supplied samples that represented acute and convalescent COVID-19.

V gave up 6 bases and J gave up 0 bases, with 9 bases separating them. The germline CDR1 and CDR2 sequences are PRHDT and FYEKMQ (reference sequence). This CDR3 spans 14 amino acids. Clones were sequenced by immunoSEQ multiplex PCR, and TCRdb holds only the in-frame ones, with some missing. The repertoire includes roughly 120,000 clones, 88% of them detected once, and about 0.9% sits in the top ten. The receptor comes from a woman aged 45 to 65 with active or convalescent COVID-19. The V gene is TRBV13, the J gene TRBJ1-3; D remains unclear. Material: peripheral blood. The CDR3 region is CASRSWSSGNTIYF. CDR3 coding DNA: TGTGCCAGCAGATCTTGGAGCTCTGGAAACACCATATATTTT.